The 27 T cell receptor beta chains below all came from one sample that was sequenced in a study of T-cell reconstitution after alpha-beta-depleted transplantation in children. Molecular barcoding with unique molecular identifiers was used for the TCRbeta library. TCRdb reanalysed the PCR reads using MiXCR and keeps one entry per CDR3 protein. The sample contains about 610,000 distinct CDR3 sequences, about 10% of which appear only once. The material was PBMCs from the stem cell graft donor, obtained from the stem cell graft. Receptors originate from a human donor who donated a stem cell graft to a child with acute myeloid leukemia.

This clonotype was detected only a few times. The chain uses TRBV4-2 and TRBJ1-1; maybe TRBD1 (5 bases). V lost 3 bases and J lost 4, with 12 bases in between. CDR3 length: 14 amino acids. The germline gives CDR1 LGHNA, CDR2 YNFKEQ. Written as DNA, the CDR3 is TGTGCCAGCAGCCACGGGCGGGGCGGCACTGAAGCTTTCTTT. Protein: CASSHGRGGTEAFF.

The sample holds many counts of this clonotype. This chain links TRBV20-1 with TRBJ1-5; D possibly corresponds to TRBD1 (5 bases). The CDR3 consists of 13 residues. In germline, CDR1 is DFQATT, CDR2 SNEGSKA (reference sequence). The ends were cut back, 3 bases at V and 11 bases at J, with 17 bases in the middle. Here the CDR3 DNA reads TGCAGTGCTAGGGGGCCGACGGTCCCGGCCCAGCATTTT. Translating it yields CSARGPTVPAQHF.

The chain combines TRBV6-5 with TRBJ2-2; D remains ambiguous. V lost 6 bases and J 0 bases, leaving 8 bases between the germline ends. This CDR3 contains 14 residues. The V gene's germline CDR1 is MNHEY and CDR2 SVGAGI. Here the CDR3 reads CASRSSPNTGELFF. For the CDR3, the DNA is TGTGCCAGCAGGTCATCACCGAACACCGGGGAGCTGTTTTTT.

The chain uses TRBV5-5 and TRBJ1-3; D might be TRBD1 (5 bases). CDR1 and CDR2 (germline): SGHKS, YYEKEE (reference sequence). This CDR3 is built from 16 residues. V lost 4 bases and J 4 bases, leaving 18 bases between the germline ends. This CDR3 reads CASSLGTQELGNTIYF. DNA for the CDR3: TGTGCCAGCAGCCTTGGGACCCAGGAGCTCGGAAACACCATATATTTT.

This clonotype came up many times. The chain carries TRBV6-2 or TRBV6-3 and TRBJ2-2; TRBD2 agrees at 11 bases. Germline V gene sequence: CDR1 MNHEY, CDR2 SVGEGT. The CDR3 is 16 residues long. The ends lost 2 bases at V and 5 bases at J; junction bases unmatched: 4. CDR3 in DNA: TGTGCCAGCAGTTACGAACTAGCGGGAGTAACCGGGGAGCTGTTTTTT. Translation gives CASSYELAGVTGELFF.

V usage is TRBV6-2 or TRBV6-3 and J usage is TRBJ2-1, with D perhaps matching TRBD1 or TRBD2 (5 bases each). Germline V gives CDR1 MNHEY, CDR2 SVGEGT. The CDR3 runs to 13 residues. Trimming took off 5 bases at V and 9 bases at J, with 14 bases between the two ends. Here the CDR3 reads CASSNPGASEQFF. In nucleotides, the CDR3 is TGTGCCAGCAGTAACCCCGGGGCCAGTGAGCAGTTCTTC.

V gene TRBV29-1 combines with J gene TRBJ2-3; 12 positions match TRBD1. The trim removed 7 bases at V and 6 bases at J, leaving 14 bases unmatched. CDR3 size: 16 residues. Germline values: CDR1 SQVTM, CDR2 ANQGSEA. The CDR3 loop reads CSDKSAGQGATDTQYF. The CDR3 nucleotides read TGCAGCGACAAAAGTGCGGGACAGGGGGCGACTGATACGCAGTATTTT.

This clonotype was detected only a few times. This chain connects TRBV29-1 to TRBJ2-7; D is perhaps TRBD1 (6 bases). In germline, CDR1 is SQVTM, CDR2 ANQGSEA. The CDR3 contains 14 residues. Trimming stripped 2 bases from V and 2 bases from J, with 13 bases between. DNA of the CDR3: TGCAGCGTTGAATGGGCAGGGGATACCTACGAGCAGTACTTC. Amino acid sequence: CSVEWAGDTYEQYF.

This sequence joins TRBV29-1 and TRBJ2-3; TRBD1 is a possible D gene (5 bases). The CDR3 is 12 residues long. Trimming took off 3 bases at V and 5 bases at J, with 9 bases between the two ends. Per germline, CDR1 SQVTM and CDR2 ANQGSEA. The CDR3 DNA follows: TGCAGCGTTGACAGGGCAAAAGATACGCAGTATTTT. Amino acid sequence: CSVDRAKDTQYF.

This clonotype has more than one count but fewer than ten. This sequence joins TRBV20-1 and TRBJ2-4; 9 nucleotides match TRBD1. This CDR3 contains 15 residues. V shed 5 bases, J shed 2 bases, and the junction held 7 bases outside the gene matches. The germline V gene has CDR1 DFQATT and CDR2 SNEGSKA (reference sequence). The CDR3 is CSAHRTGESKNIQYF. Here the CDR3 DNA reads TGCAGTGCTCACCGGACAGGGGAGTCCAAAAACATTCAGTACTTC.

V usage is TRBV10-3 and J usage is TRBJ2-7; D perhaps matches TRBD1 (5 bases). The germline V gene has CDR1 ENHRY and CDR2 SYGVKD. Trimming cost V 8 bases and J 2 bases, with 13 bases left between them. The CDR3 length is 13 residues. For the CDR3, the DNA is TGTGCCATCGCCGGGCAGGGAACCTACGAGCAGTACTTC. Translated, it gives CAIAGQGTYEQYF.

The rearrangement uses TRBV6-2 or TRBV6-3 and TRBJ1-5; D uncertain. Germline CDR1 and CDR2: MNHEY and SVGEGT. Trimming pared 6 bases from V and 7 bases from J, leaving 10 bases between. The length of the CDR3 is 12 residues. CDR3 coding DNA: TGTGCCAGCAGGACGAAGGAGCAGCCCCAGCATTTT. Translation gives CASRTKEQPQHF.

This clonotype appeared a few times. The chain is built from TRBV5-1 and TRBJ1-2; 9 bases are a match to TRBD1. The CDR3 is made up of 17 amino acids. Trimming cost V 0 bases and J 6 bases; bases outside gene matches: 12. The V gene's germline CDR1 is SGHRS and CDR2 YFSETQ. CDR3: CASSLVSRGQGRDGYTF. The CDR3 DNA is TGCGCCAGCAGCTTGGTCTCCAGGGGACAGGGCCGGGATGGCTACACCTTC.

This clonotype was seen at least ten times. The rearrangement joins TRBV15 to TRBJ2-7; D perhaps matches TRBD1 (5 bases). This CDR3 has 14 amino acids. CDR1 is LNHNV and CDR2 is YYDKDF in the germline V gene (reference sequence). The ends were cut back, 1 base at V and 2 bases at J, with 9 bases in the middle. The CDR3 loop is CATSRGGQTYEQYF. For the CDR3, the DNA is TGTGCCACCAGCAGAGGTGGACAAACCTACGAGCAGTACTTC.

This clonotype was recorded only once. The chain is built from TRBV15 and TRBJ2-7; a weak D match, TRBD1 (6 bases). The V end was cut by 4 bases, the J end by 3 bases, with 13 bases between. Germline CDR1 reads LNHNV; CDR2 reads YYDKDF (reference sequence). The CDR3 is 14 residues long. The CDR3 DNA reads TGTGCCACCAGCATGACAGGAGTTGTCTACGAGCAGTACTTC. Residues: CATSMTGVVYEQYF.

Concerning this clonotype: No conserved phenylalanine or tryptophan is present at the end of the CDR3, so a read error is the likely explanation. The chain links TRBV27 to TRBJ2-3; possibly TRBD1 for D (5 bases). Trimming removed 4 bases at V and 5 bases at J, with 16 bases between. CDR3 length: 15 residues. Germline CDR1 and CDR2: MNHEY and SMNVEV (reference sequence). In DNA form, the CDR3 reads TGTGCCAGCAGTTCCCACCAGGGTACGGGAGATACGCAGTATTCT. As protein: CASSSHQGTGDTQYS.

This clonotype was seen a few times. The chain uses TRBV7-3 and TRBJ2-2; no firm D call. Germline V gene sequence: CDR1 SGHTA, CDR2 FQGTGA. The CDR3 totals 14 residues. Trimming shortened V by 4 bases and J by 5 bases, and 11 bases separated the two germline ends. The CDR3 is CASSSLASTGELFF. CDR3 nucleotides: TGTGCCAGCAGCTCCCTCGCGAGTACCGGGGAGCTGTTTTTT. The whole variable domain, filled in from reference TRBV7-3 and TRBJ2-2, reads GAGVSQTPSNKVTEKGKYVELRCDPISGHTALYWYRQSLGQGPEFLIYFQGTGAADDSGLPNDRFFAVRPEGSVSTLKIQRTERGDSAVYLCASSSLASTGELFFGEGSRLTVL.

The CDR3 sequence: CASSLEYREDQPQHF. In nucleotides, the CDR3 is TGTGCCAGCAGCTTAGAGTACAGGGAGGATCAGCCCCAGCATTTT. The gene calls are TRBV7-2 and TRBJ1-5, with a tentative D call TRBD1 (6 bases). The CDR3 consists of 15 residues. Germline-derived CDR1 and CDR2 are SGHTA and FQGNSA. The V end lost 1 base, the J end lost 5 bases, and 12 bases lay between the germline ends.

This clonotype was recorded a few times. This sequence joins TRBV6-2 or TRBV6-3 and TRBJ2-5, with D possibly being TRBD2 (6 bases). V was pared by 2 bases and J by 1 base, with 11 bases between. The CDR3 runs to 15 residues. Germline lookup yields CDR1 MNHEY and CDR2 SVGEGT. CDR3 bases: TGTGCCAGCAGTTACCCGTGGACTACCCAAGAGACCCAGTACTTC. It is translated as CASSYPWTTQETQYF.

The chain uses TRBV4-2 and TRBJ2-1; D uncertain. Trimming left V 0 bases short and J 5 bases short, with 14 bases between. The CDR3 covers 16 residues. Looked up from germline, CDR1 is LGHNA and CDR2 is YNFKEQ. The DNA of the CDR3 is TGTGCCAGCAGCCAAGAGGGCGGAGCGATTCACAATGAGCAGTTCTTC. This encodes CASSQEGGAIHNEQFF.

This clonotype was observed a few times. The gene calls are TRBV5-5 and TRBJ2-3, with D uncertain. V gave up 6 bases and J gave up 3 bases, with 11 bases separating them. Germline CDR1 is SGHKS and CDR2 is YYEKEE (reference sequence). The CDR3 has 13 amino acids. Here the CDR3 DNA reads TGTGCCAGCACCCTCTGGAGTACAGATACGCAGTATTTT. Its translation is CASTLWSTDTQYF.

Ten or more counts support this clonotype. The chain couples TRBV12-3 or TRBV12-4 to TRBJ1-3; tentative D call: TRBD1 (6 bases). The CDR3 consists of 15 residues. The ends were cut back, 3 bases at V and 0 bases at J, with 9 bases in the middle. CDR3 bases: TGTGCCAGCAGTTTTGGGACAACCTCTGGAAACACCATATATTTT. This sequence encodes CASSFGTTSGNTIYF.

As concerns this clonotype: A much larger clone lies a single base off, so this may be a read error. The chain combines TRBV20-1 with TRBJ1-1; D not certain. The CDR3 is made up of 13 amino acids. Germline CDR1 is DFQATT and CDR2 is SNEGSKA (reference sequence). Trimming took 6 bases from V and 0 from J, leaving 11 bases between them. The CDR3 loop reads CSALRYMNTEAFF. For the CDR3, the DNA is TGCAGTGCGCTCAGGTATATGAACACTGAAGCTTTCTTT.

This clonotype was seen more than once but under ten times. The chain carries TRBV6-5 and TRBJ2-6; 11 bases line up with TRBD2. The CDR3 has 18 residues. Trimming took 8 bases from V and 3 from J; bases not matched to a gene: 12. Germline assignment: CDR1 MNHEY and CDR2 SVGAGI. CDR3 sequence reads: CASAFLLAGVSGANVLTF. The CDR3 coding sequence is TGTGCCAGCGCTTTCCTACTAGCGGGAGTTAGTGGGGCCAACGTCCTGACTTTC.

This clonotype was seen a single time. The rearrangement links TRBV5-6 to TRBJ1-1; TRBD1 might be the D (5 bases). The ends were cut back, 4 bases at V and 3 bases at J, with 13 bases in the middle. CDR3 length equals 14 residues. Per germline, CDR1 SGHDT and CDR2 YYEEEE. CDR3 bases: TGTGCCAGCAGCCGGGACCCCAGGGACACTGAAGCTTTCTTT. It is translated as CASSRDPRDTEAFF.

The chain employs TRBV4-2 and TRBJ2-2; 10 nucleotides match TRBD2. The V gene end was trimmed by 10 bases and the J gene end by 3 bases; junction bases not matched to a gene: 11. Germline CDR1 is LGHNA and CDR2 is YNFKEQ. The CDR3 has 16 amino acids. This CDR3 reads CAMGPGLAGDTGELFF. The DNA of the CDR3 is TGTGCCATGGGCCCCGGGCTAGCGGGAGACACCGGGGAGCTGTTTTTT.

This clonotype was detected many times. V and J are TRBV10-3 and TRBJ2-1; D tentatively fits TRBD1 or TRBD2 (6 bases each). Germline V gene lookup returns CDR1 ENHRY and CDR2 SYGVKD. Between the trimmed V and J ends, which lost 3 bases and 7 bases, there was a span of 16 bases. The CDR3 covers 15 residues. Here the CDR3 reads CAISDIGGSGNEQFF. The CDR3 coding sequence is TGTGCCATCAGTGATATAGGGGGGAGTGGGAATGAGCAGTTCTTC.